The rows below give T cell receptor beta chains drawn from one sample of a study of T-cell memory formation after mild COVID-19. A single record per CDR3 protein comes from TCRdb applying MiXCR to the 5' RACE reads. Of 30,000 to 45,000 distinct CDR3 sequences in the sample, 11% are singletons; the top ten hold around 30%. The sequenced material came from PBMCs or a T cell subset sorted from them (not recorded which). The receptors were gathered from a man aged 18 to 29 who had mild COVID-19 (a few samples of this study predate the infection). Cell type and time point are not known. Each CDR3 is given with its conserved first and last residue. The order of the fields is J gene, V gene, clone size, CDR3 protein. The listing skips clone size in some rows; elsewhere it reads once, few, many or a size class.

j_gene: TRBJ2-1; v_gene: TRBV5-1; abundance: -; CDR3aa: CASSPGTGAYNEQFF
j_gene: TRBJ2-1; v_gene: TRBV9; abundance: many; CDR3aa: CASSLLAGRTYNEQFF
j_gene: TRBJ2-2; v_gene: TRBV7-3; abundance: many; CDR3aa: CASSLDRNTGELFF
j_gene: TRBJ1-2; v_gene: TRBV7-2; abundance: many; CDR3aa: CASSSTGGGYGYTF
j_gene: TRBJ1-2; v_gene: TRBV12-3/TRBV12-4; abundance: -; CDR3aa: CASSFLDRVVYGYTF
j_gene: TRBJ2-5; v_gene: TRBV6-1; abundance: -; CDR3aa: CASSALAGGPETQYF
j_gene: TRBJ1-1; v_gene: TRBV4-1; abundance: many; CDR3aa: CASSWGGNTEAFF
j_gene: TRBJ1-1; v_gene: TRBV27; abundance: many; CDR3aa: CASSLRPGQGARRTEAFF
j_gene: TRBJ2-1; v_gene: TRBV6-5; abundance: many; CDR3aa: CASRAGNEQFF
j_gene: TRBJ1-1; v_gene: TRBV27; abundance: few; CDR3aa: CASSPRSMNTEAFF
j_gene: TRBJ2-1; v_gene: TRBV2; abundance: many; CDR3aa: CASSPGTSRYNEQFF
j_gene: TRBJ2-3; v_gene: TRBV5-6; abundance: many; CDR3aa: CASSARGPDTQYF
j_gene: TRBJ2-3; v_gene: TRBV20-1; abundance: many; CDR3aa: CSADERGTDTQYF
j_gene: TRBJ1-1; v_gene: TRBV7-9; abundance: many; CDR3aa: CASRQGADTEAFF
j_gene: TRBJ1-6; v_gene: TRBV12-3/TRBV12-4; abundance: many; CDR3aa: CASSRTGGVYNSPLHF
j_gene: TRBJ1-2; v_gene: TRBV12-3/TRBV12-4; abundance: many; CDR3aa: CASSLWQGYGYTF
j_gene: TRBJ1-4; v_gene: TRBV9; abundance: many; CDR3aa: CASSTRQERGSNEKLFF
j_gene: TRBJ1-4; v_gene: TRBV18; abundance: -; CDR3aa: CASSRGPLIGTNEKLFF
j_gene: TRBJ2-3; v_gene: TRBV7-2; abundance: many; CDR3aa: CASSFRFPDTQYF
j_gene: TRBJ2-7; v_gene: TRBV7-2; abundance: many; CDR3aa: CASSSRGGWYEQYF
j_gene: TRBJ2-7; v_gene: TRBV4-2; abundance: many; CDR3aa: CASSPGQGDYEQYF
j_gene: TRBJ2-5; v_gene: TRBV4-3; abundance: -; CDR3aa: CASSQEFAGGPETQYF
j_gene: TRBJ2-5; v_gene: TRBV12-5; abundance: few; CDR3aa: CASGLTRAPVFETQYF
j_gene: TRBJ2-2; v_gene: TRBV6-5; abundance: many; CDR3aa: CASSYRDRGRGELFF
j_gene: TRBJ2-5; v_gene: TRBV25-1; abundance: -; CDR3aa: CASGQETQYF
j_gene: TRBJ1-1; v_gene: TRBV9; abundance: many; CDR3aa: CASSVTGRSEAFF
j_gene: TRBJ1-2; v_gene: TRBV7-2; abundance: many; CDR3aa: CASSFDFPGVSQRGYTF
j_gene: TRBJ2-5; v_gene: TRBV20-1; abundance: many; CDR3aa: CSANERGIQETQYF
j_gene: TRBJ1-6; v_gene: TRBV14; abundance: many; CDR3aa: CASSQQGFTLHF
j_gene: TRBJ2-3; v_gene: TRBV5-1; abundance: many; CDR3aa: CASSWRDLTDTQYF
j_gene: TRBJ2-3; v_gene: TRBV11-3; abundance: many; CDR3aa: CASSFIGADTQYF
j_gene: TRBJ2-7; v_gene: TRBV5-1; abundance: many; CDR3aa: CASSLQRTGGHEQYF
j_gene: TRBJ2-7; v_gene: TRBV20-1; abundance: -; CDR3aa: CSARDTGQKYEQYF
j_gene: TRBJ2-1; v_gene: TRBV7-9; abundance: -; CDR3aa: CASSFPPRLGNEQFF
j_gene: TRBJ1-1; v_gene: TRBV2; abundance: few; CDR3aa: CASIVDSSAEAFF
j_gene: TRBJ1-4; v_gene: TRBV9; abundance: many; CDR3aa: CASSGQGAGEKLFF
j_gene: TRBJ2-3; v_gene: TRBV5-5; abundance: -; CDR3aa: CASSLGVAGGTNTQYF
j_gene: TRBJ2-1; v_gene: TRBV5-1; abundance: many; CDR3aa: CASRTGTGVLRRLNEQFF
j_gene: TRBJ1-2; v_gene: TRBV3-1; abundance: many; CDR3aa: CASSQDAFTGGGGYTF
j_gene: TRBJ2-2; v_gene: TRBV12-3/TRBV12-4; abundance: many; CDR3aa: CASSLGGGGTGELFF
j_gene: TRBJ1-1; v_gene: TRBV30; abundance: -; CDR3aa: CAWNSLSAEAFF
j_gene: TRBJ2-5; v_gene: TRBV15; abundance: -; CDR3aa: CATSRGLQETQYF
j_gene: TRBJ2-5; v_gene: TRBV15; abundance: many; CDR3aa: CATSPGLAGQETQYF
j_gene: TRBJ2-5; v_gene: TRBV12-3/TRBV12-4; abundance: many; CDR3aa: CASSPGLQETQYF
j_gene: TRBJ1-1; v_gene: TRBV5-1; abundance: many; CDR3aa: CASSPAVLGNTEAFF